This T cell receptor (beta chain) was identified during a study of CD8+ T cells in alopecia areata. Study at large: Patients given treatment had severity scored by the percentage of scalp area affected.

The sequencing template was cDNA reverse transcribed from extracted RNA. TCRdb's table, derived via immunoSEQ multiplex PCR, lists solely in-frame clones and lacks some. The table includes roughly 200,000 clones, about two fifths detected once. The treatment was: oral pan-JAK inhibitor, 5-10 mg twice daily. The CDR3 consists of 16 residues. V shed 4 bases and J shed 5 bases, with 20 bases lying between them. CDR1 is LGHNA, CDR2 YNFKEQ, per germline. This TCR derives from a human donor with alopecia areata. The chain couples TRBV4-2 to TRBJ2-5; tentative D call: TRBD2 (7 bases). The source material was CD4+ T cells sorted from blood, sampled between weeks 30 and 35, from a patient treated with tofacitinib. CDR3 nucleotides: TGTGCCAGCAGCCCCTACGAGCGGGGAGGGGGGGAGACCCAGTACTTC. Protein: CASSPYERGGGETQYF.